The rows below give T cell receptor beta chains drawn from one sample of a study of Graves' ophthalmopathy and Graves' hyperthyroidism. TCRdb re-derived calls from the multiplex PCR reads in MiXCR, one entry per CDR3 protein. The profile shows some 400,000 distinct CDR3 sequences, around 19% of them singletons. Sequences were obtained from peripheral blood. These receptor sequences come from a woman aged 18-29 years with Graves' ophthalmopathy. CDR3s include the opening cysteine and the closing phenylalanine or tryptophan. The D gene is left open where the match is weak. Size values are once, few and many counts, or a class for expanded clones, and some rows have none.

D	V	J	size	DNA	CDR3
TRBD1	TRBV11-2	TRBJ1-1	many	TGTGCCAGCAGCCCGGGGGACAGGGTGGTGGCTGAAGCTTTCTTT	CASSPGDRVVAEAFF
.	TRBV19	TRBJ1-2	few	TGTGCCAGTAGTATATCGCCGACATCTGTATACTATGGCTACACCTTC	CASSISPTSVYYGYTF
.	TRBV9	TRBJ1-5	.	TGTGCCAGCAGCGCCCGCAGGTCTCGGGGACGCAATCAGCCCCAGCATTTT	CASSARRSRGRNQPQHF
.	TRBV20-1	TRBJ2-2	.	TGCAGTGCTAGAGATTTCAGGGGCACCGGGGAGCTGTTTTTT	CSARDFRGTGELFF
.	TRBV20-1	TRBJ1-6	.	TGCAGTGCTCCCCGGGGGAGTAATTCACCCCTCCACTTT	CSAPRGSNSPLHF
TRBD1	TRBV6-2/TRBV6-3	TRBJ2-2	many	TGTGCCAGCAGGCCCGGGACAGGGGGTTACGGGGAGCTGTTTTTT	CASRPGTGGYGELFF
TRBD2	TRBV5-1	TRBJ2-2	.	TGCGCCAGCAGCCCCGCTAGGGGTAGCGGGAGAATAGACACCGGGGAGCTGTTTTTT	CASSPARGSGRIDTGELFF
.	TRBV6-1	TRBJ2-2	many	TGTGCCAGCAGCCCCCGGACAGAACCGGGGGAGCTGTTTTTT	CASSPRTEPGELFF
.	TRBV3-1	TRBJ1-5	.	TGTGCCAGCAGCCAAGAACCCCTATCCAAGGATAATAGCAATCAGCCCCAGCATTTT	CASSQEPLSKDNSNQPQHF
TRBD1	TRBV6-2/TRBV6-3	TRBJ2-2	many	TGTGCCAGCAGCTTACGGACAGGGATTCGGGGCACCGGGGAGCTGTTTTTT	CASSLRTGIRGTGELFF
.	TRBV5-1	TRBJ2-2	.	TGCGCCAGCAGCTTGGATATAGTACCCGGGGAGCTGTTTTTT	CASSLDIVPGELFF
.	TRBV20-1	TRBJ2-7	many	TGCAGTGCCAAATCTAGCGCCGGGACCCCCGGCTGGGAGCAGTACTTC	CSAKSSAGTPGWEQYF
.	TRBV29-1	TRBJ1-1	few	TGCAGCGTTGAGATTGGGAGTCGGACTGAAGCTTTCTTT	CSVEIGSRTEAFF
.	TRBV20-1	TRBJ2-7	many	TGCAGTGCTAGGGCGGAATCCTACGAGCAGTACTTC	CSARAESYEQYF
TRBD2	TRBV28	TRBJ2-5	.	TGTGCCAGCAGGCCCGGACTAGCGGGGGGGCGGGGGCAAGAGACCCAGTACTTC	CASRPGLAGGRGQETQYF
.	TRBV20-1	TRBJ2-7	many	TGCAGTGCTACAGTCGCCTCCTACGAGCAGTACTTC	CSATVASYEQYF
.	TRBV7-3	TRBJ2-2	many	TGTGCCAGCAGGATTGGGCAGGGTGTTCACACCGGGGAGCTGTTTTTT	CASRIGQGVHTGELFF
.	TRBV18	TRBJ2-6	.	TGTGCCAGCTCCTCCGGACAGCTCTCTGGGACCAACGTCCTGACTTTC	CASSSGQLSGTNVLTF
.	TRBV6-2/TRBV6-3	TRBJ1-2	many	TGTGCCAGCAGTTTGAAAGTGGTAAATGGCTACACCTTC	CASSLKVVNGYTF
.	TRBV11-2	TRBJ1-1	.	TGTGCCAGCAGCTTAGGGTACGGCTCCAGGGAAGCTTTCTTT	CASSLGYGSREAFF
.	TRBV6-5	TRBJ2-7	many	TGTGCCAGCAGTTACTCGAACCAGGGGACCTACGAGCAGTACTTC	CASSYSNQGTYEQYF
.	TRBV30	TRBJ1-1	.	TGTGCCTGGAGTGTGAGGGGGGAGTGGACTGAAGCTTTCTTT	CAWSVRGEWTEAFF
.	TRBV15	TRBJ2-6	.	TGTGCCACCAGCCGCCTCGGGACACTTTTTAGCTCTGGGGCCAACGTCCTGGCTTTC	CATSRLGTLFSSGANVLAF
.	TRBV6-5	TRBJ1-2	many	TGTGCCAGCAGACGTTACTCATGGGAGAACTATGGCTACACCTTC	CASRRYSWENYGYTF
TRBD2	TRBV12-3/TRBV12-4	TRBJ2-2	many	TGTGCCAGCAGTTTAAGGAGGGGACTAGGCACCGGGGAGCTGTTTTTT	CASSLRRGLGTGELFF
TRBD1	TRBV5-1	TRBJ1-6	few	TGCGCCAGCAGCCCGGATCAGGGGGCGCAAGAATTATATTCACCCCTCCACTTT	CASSPDQGAQELYSPLHF
.	TRBV28	TRBJ1-5	many	TGTGCCAGCAGTTTACGGCATCCCAGCCGGCCCCAGCATTTT	CASSLRHPSRPQHF
.	TRBV13	TRBJ2-7	many	TGTGCCAGCAGCTTAAAGTTCAGTTACGAGCAGTACTTC	CASSLKFSYEQYF
TRBD1	TRBV7-9	TRBJ2-5	.	TGTGCCAGCAGTCATGGGACAGCCCAAGAGACCCAGTACTTC	CASSHGTAQETQYF
TRBD1	TRBV5-1	TRBJ2-6	many	TGCGCCAGCAGTTCCCAACCGGCAGGGGGATTGCCTGGGGCCAACGTCCTGACTTTC	CASSSQPAGGLPGANVLTF
TRBD1	TRBV6-1	TRBJ1-2	many	TGTGCCAGCAGTGAGCGACAGGGAGGTCATGGCTACACCTTC	CASSERQGGHGYTF
.	TRBV7-8	TRBJ1-2	many	TGTGCCAGCAGCTTAGTCCCAGGGACCAACTATGGCTACACCTTC	CASSLVPGTNYGYTF
.	TRBV11-1	TRBJ1-1	many	TGTGCCAGCAGCCCGGCCACTCAGACGTTGAACACTGAAGCTTTCTTT	CASSPATQTLNTEAFF
.	TRBV5-1	TRBJ2-2	many	TGCGCCAGCAGCTTGGCCCCGGAGGGGCCGGGGACCGGGGAGCTGTTTTTT	CASSLAPEGPGTGELFF
.	TRBV27	TRBJ2-7	.	TGTGCCAGTGCGGGGGCCGAACCCTACGAGCAGTACTTC	CASAGAEPYEQYF
.	TRBV12-3/TRBV12-4	TRBJ2-7	many	TGTGCCAGCAGTCTCATTTTGGGGGAGCAGTACTTC	CASSLILGEQYF
TRBD1	TRBV12-3/TRBV12-4	TRBJ1-5	many	TGTGCCAGCAGTCCCAGGACAGGCGAGAGCAATCAGCCCCAGCATTTT	CASSPRTGESNQPQHF
TRBD1	TRBV6-1	TRBJ1-1	.	TGTGCCAGCAGTGTAATAGGACAGGGGGGCGCTTTCTTT	CASSVIGQGGAFF
TRBD2	TRBV20-1	TRBJ2-7	many	TGCAGTGCTAGAGATCCCGGACTAGCGTACGAGCAGTACTTC	CSARDPGLAYEQYF
TRBD2	TRBV12-3/TRBV12-4	TRBJ2-5	many	TGTGCCAGCAGTTTGACTAGCTTGAGGGAGACCCAGTACTTC	CASSLTSLRETQYF